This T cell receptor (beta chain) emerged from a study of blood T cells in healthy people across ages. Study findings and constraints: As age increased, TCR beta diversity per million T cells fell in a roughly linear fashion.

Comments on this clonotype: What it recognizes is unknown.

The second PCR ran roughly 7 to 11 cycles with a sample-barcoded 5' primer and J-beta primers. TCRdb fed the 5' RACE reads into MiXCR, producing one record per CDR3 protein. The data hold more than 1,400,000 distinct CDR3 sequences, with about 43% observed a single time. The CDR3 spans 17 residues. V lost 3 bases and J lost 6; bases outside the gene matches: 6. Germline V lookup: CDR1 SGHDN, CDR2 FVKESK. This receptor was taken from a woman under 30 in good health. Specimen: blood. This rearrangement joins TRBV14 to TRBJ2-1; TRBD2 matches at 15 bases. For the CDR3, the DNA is TGTGCCAGCAGCCACATACGGACTAGCGGGAGGGTCAATGAGCAGTTCTTC. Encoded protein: CASSHIRTSGRVNEQFF.